This is a list of T cell receptor beta chains from one sample in a study of blood T cell repertoires in COVID-19. Sequenced by immunoSEQ multiplex PCR; TCRdb stores in-frame clones only, minus some. The table shows about 210,000 clones, with roughly 90% occurring only once. The sample was PBMCs or T cells enriched from blood (not recorded which). The receptors originated from a woman aged 18 to 35 who had recovered from COVID-19. CDR3s include the opening cysteine and the closing phenylalanine or tryptophan. D genes are given only for firm matches. Where a row states a size, it is once, few, many or the class of an expanded clone; other rows omit it.

J gene,clone size,D gene,V gene,CDR3 protein,CDR3 DNA
TRBJ1-2,.,.,TRBV11-2,CASSPGHPYGYTF,TGTGCCAGCAGCCCCGGACACCCCTATGGCTACACCTTC
TRBJ2-3,.,TRBD2,TRBV6-5,CASSSGGGTDTQYF,TGTGCCAGCTCAAGCGGGGGGGGCACAGATACGCAGTATTTT
TRBJ2-7,.,.,TRBV5-4,CASSGGGSGNEQYF,TGTGCCAGCAGCGGTGGGGGGTCGGGGAACGAGCAGTACTTC
TRBJ1-1,.,.,TRBV6-5,CAAGQSGTEAFF,TGTGCCGCAGGACAGTCGGGCACTGAAGCTTTCTTT
TRBJ1-1,.,.,TRBV11-2,CASSLRAQTGRGNTEAFF,TGTGCCAGCAGCTTAAGGGCCCAAACAGGGAGAGGGAACACTGAAGCTTTCTTT
TRBJ1-2,.,TRBD1,TRBV2,CASKTGVNYGYTF,TGTGCCAGCAAGACAGGGGTTAACTATGGCTACACCTTC
TRBJ1-1,few,.,TRBV7-2,CASSRFFGTEAFF,TGTGCCAGCAGCAGATTTTTCGGCACTGAAGCTTTCTTT
TRBJ2-2,.,TRBD2,TRBV6-5,CASSTGGHGIGELFF,TGTGCCAGCAGCACGGGGGGGCACGGAATAGGGGAGCTGTTTTTT
TRBJ2-3,.,.,TRBV24-1,CATSDLQGGGTDTQYF,TGTGCCACCAGTGATTTACAGGGGGGAGGGACAGATACGCAGTATTTT
TRBJ1-3,once,.,TRBV9,CASSVNYISSGNTIYF,TGTGCCAGCAGCGTTAATTACATAAGCTCTGGAAACACCATATATTTT
TRBJ2-7,.,TRBD2,TRBV28,CASSLPTSGGSSYEQYF,TGTGCCAGCAGTTTACCCACTAGCGGGGGGTCCTCCTACGAGCAGTACTTC
TRBJ2-7,.,TRBD1,TRBV7-9,CASSPTGASYEQYF,TGTGCCAGCAGCCCGACAGGGGCCTCGTACGAGCAGTACTTC
TRBJ1-6,.,.,TRBV25-1,CASSPGLGAPLHF,TGTGCCAGCAGCCCGGGTCTCGGGGCACCCCTCCACTTT
TRBJ2-5,.,TRBD2,TRBV9,CASSVSGGAETQYF,TGTGCCAGCAGCGTTAGCGGGGGGGCGGAGACCCAGTACTTC
TRBJ1-2,few,TRBD1,TRBV6-5,CASSFQKGQGYGYTF,TGTGCCAGCAGTTTCCAAAAGGGACAGGGGTATGGCTACACCTTC
TRBJ1-2,once,.,TRBV2,CASSILGGNYGYTF,TGTGCCAGCAGTATTTTAGGGGGTAACTATGGCTACACCTTC
TRBJ1-6,few,.,TRBV6-5,CASRYGQRNSPLHF,TGTGCCAGCAGGTATGGACAACGAAATTCACCCCTCCACTTT
TRBJ1-2,.,.,TRBV28,CASSPSGGGSYGYTF,TGTGCCAGCAGTCCCTCCGGGGGGGGTTCGTATGGCTACACCTTC